A selection of T cell receptor beta chains follows, all from one sample in a study of shared clonotypes between healthy human individuals. The table came from immunoSEQ multiplex PCR; TCRdb's copy has only in-frame clones and leaves some out. The table has some 200,000 clones, 80% to 95% seen once; the top ten hold around 0.072%. Material: naive CD4+ T cells sorted from blood. These receptors came from a woman aged 25-40 years in good health. Both conserved end residues are part of each CDR3. Fields, in order: CDR3 protein, CDR3 DNA, V gene, clone size, D gene, J gene. The D gene is left open where the match is weak. Expanded clones are given a class, and other clones once, few, many or no size at all.

CASSLSGVNTEAFF TGCGCCAGCAGCTTGTCCGGGGTTAACACTGAAGCTTTCTTT TRBV5-1 once . TRBJ1-1
CASSFRVAGELFF TGTGCCAGCAGTTTCAGGGTAGCCGGGGAGCTGTTTTTT TRBV27 . . TRBJ2-2
CASSSLTGLNYGYTF TGCGCCAGCAGCAGCTTGACAGGGCTTAACTATGGCTACACCTTC TRBV10-2 . TRBD1 TRBJ1-2
CASRQNAGTVKIQYF TGTGCCAGCAGGCAAAACGCCGGGACAGTTAAAATTCAGTACTTC TRBV2 . TRBD1 TRBJ2-4
CASSITAKTTEAFF TGTGCCAGTAGTATAACAGCTAAAACCACTGAAGCTTTCTTT TRBV19 . . TRBJ1-1
CASSSYEQYF TGTGCCAGCAGCTCATACGAGCAGTACTTC TRBV7-2 . . TRBJ2-7
CASSSTGGRDGYTF TGTGCCAGCAGTTCAACAGGGGGCAGGGATGGCTACACCTTC TRBV6-5 once TRBD1 TRBJ1-2
CASSTTRFGAFF TGTGCCAGCAGCACCACAAGATTTGGGGCTTTCTTT TRBV28 once . TRBJ1-1
CASRRILGAEQYF TGTGCCAGCAGGCGTATCCTGGGTGCCGAGCAGTACTTC TRBV7-8 . . TRBJ2-7
CASSLRAGGSYNEQFF TGTGCCAGCAGTTTAAGAGCGGGGGGGTCCTACAATGAGCAGTTCTTC TRBV27 . TRBD2 TRBJ2-1
CASTSDRGHEQYF TGTGCCAGCACCTCAGACAGGGGGCACGAGCAGTACTTC TRBV6-1 few TRBD1 TRBJ2-7
CASSLLPGGFYEQYF TGCGCCAGCAGCTTGTTACCAGGGGGGTTCTACGAGCAGTACTTC TRBV5-1 . . TRBJ2-7
CASSFSTGAIGYTF TGTGCCAGCAGTTTCTCGACAGGGGCGATTGGCTACACCTTC TRBV28 . TRBD1 TRBJ1-2
CASSLVGQGNTEAFF TGCGCCAGCAGCTTGGTGGGACAGGGAAACACTGAAGCTTTCTTT TRBV5-1 . TRBD1 TRBJ1-1
CASSQTGLAGGELFF TGCGCCAGCAGCCAGACGGGACTAGCGGGCGGGGAGCTGTTTTTT TRBV4-1 . TRBD2 TRBJ2-2
CASSYFVRTVDNQPQHF TGTGCCAGCAGTTATTTCGTACGGACAGTCGACAATCAGCCCCAGCATTTT TRBV6-7 . . TRBJ1-5
CASSTETNEQFF TGCGCCAGCAGCACGGAGACGAATGAGCAGTTCTTC TRBV4-1 . . TRBJ2-1
CASSYLAGGPYEQYF TGTGCCAGCAGTTATCTAGCGGGAGGGCCCTACGAGCAGTACTTC TRBV6-5 once TRBD2 TRBJ2-7
CASSWGDANFYEQFF TGTGCCAGCAGCTGGGGGGACGCCAACTTCTATGAGCAGTTCTTC TRBV5-4 . . TRBJ2-1
CASSQTPGQVSYEQYF TGCGCCAGCAGCCAAACCCCGGGACAGGTCTCCTACGAGCAGTACTTC TRBV4-1 . TRBD1 TRBJ2-7
CASSPSRGGMNYGYTF TGTGCCAGCAGCCCCTCTCGAGGGGGCATGAACTATGGCTACACCTTC TRBV5-8 . TRBD1 TRBJ1-2
CASSTRDRDGYTF TGTGCCAGCAGTACACGGGACAGGGATGGCTACACCTTC TRBV6-6 . TRBD1 TRBJ1-2
CASRRPDRRGEAFF TGTGCCAGCAGGCGACCGGACAGGCGGGGGGAAGCTTTCTTT TRBV6-1 once TRBD1 TRBJ1-1
CASSKGPDF TGTGCCAGCAGCAAAGGCCCGGACTTC TRBV21-1 . . TRBJ2-5
CSVGMRLAGGGSQYF TGCAGCGTTGGGATGCGGCTAGCGGGAGGGGGATCCCAGTACTTC TRBV29-1 . TRBD2 TRBJ2-5
CASSQDRGTYEQYF TGTGCCAGCAGTCAGGACAGGGGCACCTACGAGCAGTACTTC TRBV27 . TRBD1 TRBJ2-7
CASSLIGPGGNNEQFF TGTGCCAGCAGTTTAATTGGGCCAGGGGGCAACAATGAGCAGTTCTTC TRBV28 . TRBD1 TRBJ2-1
CASSTTQGVQNYGYTF TGTGCCAGCAGTACAACACAGGGGGTACAGAACTATGGCTACACCTTC TRBV27 . TRBD1 TRBJ1-2
CASSPGDREYQPQHF TGTGCCAGTAGTCCGGGGGACAGGGAGTATCAGCCCCAGCATTTT TRBV19 . TRBD1 TRBJ1-5
CASSPNTGQLGLNEKLFF TGTGCCAGCTCACCCAACACCGGACAGCTAGGACTCAATGAAAAACTGTTTTTT TRBV18 once . TRBJ1-4
CASTGVAGNTGELFF TGTGCCAGCACAGGGGTAGCGGGGAACACCGGGGAGCTGTTTTTT TRBV2 . . TRBJ2-2
CASSPSRLGELNEQYF TGTGCCAGCTCACCGAGTCGGCTCGGCGAGCTTAACGAGCAGTACTTC TRBV18 . . TRBJ2-7
CASSITGVHYGYTF TGTGCCAGTAGTATTACAGGGGTTCACTATGGCTACACCTTC TRBV19 . TRBD1 TRBJ1-2
CASSESLNGVTDTQYF TGCGCCAGCAGTGAGAGTCTAAATGGGGTCACAGATACGCAGTATTTT TRBV10-1 . . TRBJ2-3
CASSFNRDRPYEQYF TGTGCCAGCAGCTTCAACCGGGACCGACCCTACGAGCAGTACTTC TRBV7-9 . . TRBJ2-7
CAISESAHEQYF TGTGCCATCAGTGAGTCGGCCCACGAGCAGTACTTC TRBV10-3 . . TRBJ2-7
CASSSGTAFSGELFF TGCGCCAGCAGCTCGGGGACTGCCTTCTCCGGGGAGCTGTTTTTT TRBV5-1 . . TRBJ2-2
CASSLVPSGRAGPYNEQFF TGCGCCAGCAGCTTGGTTCCTAGCGGGAGGGCCGGGCCCTACAATGAGCAGTTCTTC TRBV5-1 . TRBD2 TRBJ2-1
CASSLDSGIYEQYF TGCGCCAGCAGTCTGGACAGTGGGATCTACGAGCAGTACTTC TRBV5-1 few . TRBJ2-7
CASSYRGASGARGYTF TGTGCCAGCAGTTACAGGGGCGCGAGTGGGGCACGTGGCTACACCTTC TRBV6-5 . . TRBJ1-2
CASSPPGTGVTYEQYF TGTGCCAGCTCACCACCCGGGACAGGGGTAACCTACGAGCAGTACTTC TRBV18 . TRBD1 TRBJ2-7
CASSPQPTGDTYEQYF TGCGCCAGCAGCCCACAGCCGACAGGAGATACTTACGAGCAGTACTTC TRBV5-1 . . TRBJ2-7
CASSILGSGELFF TGTGCCAGTAGTATACTTGGCAGCGGGGAGCTGTTTTTT TRBV19 . . TRBJ2-2
CASSFAAGWGYNEQFF TGTGCCAGCAGTTTTGCAGCGGGATGGGGCTACAATGAGCAGTTCTTC TRBV28 once TRBD2 TRBJ2-1
CASSVAKGEQFF TGTGCCAGCAGCGTAGCCAAAGGTGAGCAGTTCTTC TRBV9 . . TRBJ2-1
CATSTMSHIGTEAFF TGTGCCACCAGCACCATGTCCCACATTGGAACTGAAGCTTTCTTT TRBV15 . . TRBJ1-1
CASSPRTTSDTQYF TGTGCCAGCAGCCCAAGGACTACTTCAGATACGCAGTATTTT TRBV7-9 . . TRBJ2-3
CASSELGLAAYEQYF TGTGCCAGCAGTGAGTTGGGACTGGCTGCCTACGAGCAGTACTTC TRBV6-1 . . TRBJ2-7
CASSPPSPRNEQFF TGTGCCAGCTCACCCCCTTCCCCACGCAATGAGCAGTTCTTC TRBV18 . . TRBJ2-1
CASSLGVGGPPGELFF TGTGCCAGCAGCCTGGGGGTGGGAGGGCCCCCCGGGGAGCTGTTTTTT TRBV7-7 . TRBD2 TRBJ2-2
CATGQYTEAFF TGTGCCACCGGACAGTACACTGAAGCTTTCTTT TRBV28 . . TRBJ1-1
CASSEASGQTYEQYF TGTGCCAGCAGTGAAGCGTCCGGCCAGACCTACGAGCAGTACTTC TRBV2 . . TRBJ2-7
CASSPGGANVLTF TGCGCCAGCAGCCCAGGGGGGGCCAACGTCCTGACTTTC TRBV5-1 once . TRBJ2-6
CASSFSTNYEQYF TGCGCCAGCAGCTTCAGTACCAACTACGAGCAGTACTTC TRBV5-1 . . TRBJ2-7